Listed below are T cell receptor beta chains from one sample, sequenced in a study of blood T cell repertoires in COVID-19. Only in-frame clones appear in the TCRdb table, and some are missing; sequencing was by immunoSEQ multiplex PCR. This sample has 200,000 or so clones, with approximately 91% found just once. Input material: peripheral blood. These receptors were taken from a woman aged 55-69 years with acute or convalescent COVID-19. CDR3s include the opening cysteine and the closing phenylalanine or tryptophan. D genes are given only for firm matches. Size is stated for part of the rows, as once, few or many counts, or as a class when the clone is expanded.

clone_size j_call d_call v_call cdr3_aa cdr3_nt
few TRBJ1-2 . TRBV7-9 CASSRSYGYTF TGTGCCAGCAGTCGGAGCTATGGCTACACCTTC
. TRBJ1-3 . TRBV5-5 CASSLGLGNTIYF TGTGCCAGCAGCCTCGGGTTGGGAAACACCATATATTTT
once TRBJ1-2 . TRBV28 CASSFRGRGNYGYTF TGTGCCAGCAGTTTCAGGGGCAGGGGAAACTATGGCTACACCTTC
. TRBJ1-5 TRBD1 TRBV27 CASSPRDRNQPQHF TGTGCCAGCAGTCCCCGGGACAGGAATCAGCCCCAGCATTTT
. TRBJ2-7 TRBD2 TRBV9 CASSAGLANVYEQYF TGTGCCAGCAGCGCCGGACTAGCGAACGTCTACGAGCAGTACTTC
. TRBJ2-1 TRBD2 TRBV4-2 CASSQVGLAGSITSYNEQFF TGTGCCAGCAGCCAAGTAGGGCTAGCGGGCAGCATTACTTCCTACAATGAGCAGTTCTTC
. TRBJ2-1 TRBD2 TRBV19 CASTPGLARSYNEQFF TGTGCCAGTACCCCGGGACTAGCGCGGTCCTACAATGAGCAGTTCTTC
. TRBJ2-6 . TRBV18 CASSPKDSLSGANVLTF TGTGCCAGCTCACCAAAGGACAGTCTCTCTGGGGCCAACGTCCTGACTTTC
few TRBJ1-5 TRBD1 TRBV6-2/TRBV6-3 CASSSGTGGDQPQHF TGTGCCAGCAGTTCGGGGACAGGGGGGGATCAGCCCCAGCATTTT
. TRBJ1-3 . TRBV5-6 CASSFTGSGNTIYF TGTGCCAGCAGCTTTACAGGCTCTGGAAACACCATATATTTT
. TRBJ1-2 . TRBV19 CASSIGSTGNYGYTF TGTGCCAGTAGTATTGGCTCAACGGGGAACTATGGCTACACCTTC
. TRBJ2-7 . TRBV5-1 CASSLSGYHEQYF TGCGCCAGCAGCTTATCAGGGTACCACGAGCAGTACTTC
. TRBJ2-7 TRBD1 TRBV5-6 CASSRDRYEQYF TGTGCCAGCAGCCGGGACAGGTACGAGCAGTACTTC
. TRBJ1-2 TRBD1 TRBV29-1 CSVDPRGRPDGYTF TGCAGCGTTGACCCCAGGGGGCGACCGGATGGCTACACCTTC
. TRBJ1-2 TRBD1 TRBV19 CASSDRAGQSNYGYTF TGTGCCAGTAGTGACCGTGCGGGACAGTCTAACTATGGCTACACCTTC
once TRBJ2-5 TRBD2 TRBV5-1 CASRRLTGGRETQYF TGCGCCAGCAGGCGCTTAACGGGAGGGCGTGAGACCCAGTACTTC
. TRBJ1-6 . TRBV11-3 CASSLAVNSPLHF TGTGCCAGCAGCTTAGCGGTGAATTCACCCCTCCACTTT
. TRBJ1-5 . TRBV30 CAWSSQGFNQPQHF TGTGCCTGGAGTTCACAGGGCTTCAATCAGCCCCAGCATTTT
. TRBJ1-1 . TRBV7-2 CASSFSMNTEAFF TGTGCCAGCAGCTTTAGCATGAACACTGAAGCTTTCTTT
many TRBJ2-3 . TRBV10-3 CAISPTGTGTDTQYF TGTGCCATCAGTCCAACCGGGACTGGGACAGATACGCAGTATTTT
. TRBJ2-1 . TRBV18 CASSPISNEQFF TGTGCCAGCTCACCCATTTCCAATGAGCAGTTCTTC
. TRBJ2-3 TRBD2 TRBV4-2 CASSQERTSGGADTQYF TGTGCCAGCAGCCAAGAAAGGACTAGCGGGGGGGCAGATACGCAGTATTTT
. TRBJ1-2 TRBD1 TRBV28 CASSTDRGRYGYTF TGTGCCAGCAGCACGGACAGGGGGCGGTATGGCTACACCTTC
. TRBJ1-5 . TRBV29-1 CSVAGNSNQPQHF TGCAGCGTTGCGGGGAATAGCAATCAGCCCCAGCATTTT
. TRBJ1-2 TRBD1 TRBV7-3 CASSITGTGGYGYTF TGTGCCAGCAGCATCACCGGGACAGGGGGCTATGGCTACACCTTC
. TRBJ1-4 TRBD1 TRBV5-6 CASSLGTGGGRNEKLFF TGTGCCAGCAGCTTGGGGACAGGAGGCGGTCGGAATGAAAAACTGTTTTTT
. TRBJ2-5 . TRBV7-9 CASSGRQGKLSTTVETQYF TGTGCCAGCAGCGGCCGGCAGGGTAAGCTGTCGACGACGGTTGAGACCCAGTACTTC
. TRBJ2-1 . TRBV3-1/TRBV3-2 CASSQAQRSSYNEQFF TGTGCCAGCAGCCAAGCCCAGCGGAGCTCCTACAATGAGCAGTTCTTC
. TRBJ2-7 TRBD1 TRBV19 CASSTGTGGAYEQYF TGTGCCAGTAGTACGGGGACAGGGGGCGCCTACGAGCAGTACTTC
. TRBJ1-4 TRBD1 TRBV9 CASSFRGRNEKLFF TGTGCCAGCAGCTTCAGGGGGCGGAATGAAAAACTGTTTTTT
. TRBJ2-7 . TRBV5-1 CASSPRTGVTYEQYF TGCGCCAGCAGCCCGAGAACCGGGGTGACCTACGAGCAGTACTTC
. TRBJ1-2 TRBD1 TRBV27 CASSLFRPRTGSLLNYGYTF TGTGCCAGCAGTTTATTCCGTCCACGGACAGGTTCCTTGCTTAACTATGGCTACACCTTC
. TRBJ2-2 . TRBV5-5 CASSHVRVDGELFF TGTGCCAGCAGCCATGTCAGGGTCGACGGGGAGCTGTTTTTT
. TRBJ2-5 . TRBV10-3 CAISESPFGTQYF TGTGCCATCAGTGAGTCGCCGTTCGGGACCCAGTACTTC
. TRBJ2-1 . TRBV21-1 CASSPEGGPGLAGTDEQFF TGTGCCAGCAGCCCAGAGGGGGGACCGGGACTAGCGGGAACAGATGAGCAGTTCTTC
. TRBJ2-3 TRBD1 TRBV6-6 CASSYSSGQGPDTQYF TGTGCCAGCAGTTACTCCTCCGGACAGGGACCAGATACGCAGTATTTT
. TRBJ2-6 . TRBV5-6 CASSYRTSGANVLTF TGTGCCAGCAGCTACAGGACATCTGGGGCCAACGTCCTGACTTTC
once TRBJ2-6 TRBD2 TRBV3-1/TRBV3-2 CASSLGLAGTGANVLTF TGTGCCAGCAGCCTGGGGCTAGCGGGAACTGGGGCCAACGTCCTGACTTTC
once TRBJ1-3 . TRBV7-2 CASSLGGTTGNTIYF TGTGCCAGCAGCTTAGGAGGGACTACTGGAAACACCATATATTTT
. TRBJ1-1 TRBD1 TRBV18 CASSKGQLNTEAFF TGTGCCAGCTCAAAGGGACAGTTGAACACTGAAGCTTTCTTT
few TRBJ1-1 . TRBV6-2/TRBV6-3 CASSIIREPREAFF TGTGCCAGCAGTATAATCCGGGAACCCCGGGAAGCTTTCTTT
. TRBJ2-7 . TRBV29-1 CSTIDSGKPKYEQYF TGCAGCACCATCGATTCAGGGAAACCCAAATACGAGCAGTACTTC
. TRBJ2-1 . TRBV30 CAWSNRWGVRNEQFF TGTGCCTGGAGTAATAGGTGGGGGGTAAGGAATGAGCAGTTCTTC
. TRBJ1-3 TRBD1 TRBV3-1/TRBV3-2 CASRGTGGNTIYF TGTGCCAGCAGGGGGACAGGGGGAAACACCATATATTTT
. TRBJ1-2 . TRBV12-3/TRBV12-4 CASTKLGGGGYTF TGTGCCAGCACCAAACTCGGGGGAGGCGGCTACACCTTC
. TRBJ2-1 . TRBV7-9 CASSPGIAVGLSYNEQFF TGTGCCAGCAGCCCAGGGATAGCTGTAGGTTTGTCCTACAATGAGCAGTTCTTC
. TRBJ2-7 . TRBV1 CTSSQGRAGGPYEQYF TGCACCAGCAGCCAAGGGCGAGCGGGAGGCCCCTACGAGCAGTACTTC
. TRBJ2-1 TRBD1 TRBV19 CASSRDREINEQFF TGTGCCAGTAGTCGGGACAGGGAAATAAATGAGCAGTTCTTC
. TRBJ2-6 TRBD1 TRBV5-1 CASSWRTGSSGANVLTF TGCGCCAGCAGCTGGAGGACAGGTAGCTCTGGGGCCAACGTCCTGACTTTC
once TRBJ2-5 . TRBV11-2 CASSLIPGMETQYF TGTGCCAGCAGCTTAATTCCAGGGATGGAGACCCAGTACTTC
. TRBJ2-2 TRBD2 TRBV10-2 CASRLAGGDTGELFF TGCGCCAGCAGACTAGCGGGGGGGGACACCGGGGAGCTGTTTTTT
. TRBJ1-6 . TRBV2 CASSKSDSWAPLHF TGTGCCAGCAGTAAGTCGGACAGCTGGGCACCCCTCCACTTT